The sequence of this T cell receptor beta chain was determined in a study of immune evolution from preneoplasia to lung adenocarcinoma. The CDR3 sequence is 12 residues long. Measured with immunoSEQ multiplex PCR; TCRdb has only the in-frame clones, and not every one. This table has roughly 4,700 clones, more than 60% appearing once. With respect to this clone: Its target is unknown.

Overall study results and limits: Top clone frequencies peaked in normal lung, apparently declining through invasive adenocarcinoma.

Macro-dissection enriched premalignant or tumor cells before nucleic acid extraction. The sample taken for sequencing was FFPE lung adenocarcinoma in situ tissue. V usage is TRBV21-1 and J usage is TRBJ2-7. TRBV21-1 is a pseudogene. This TCR was recovered from a person aged 60 to 85 with lung adenocarcinoma. The CDR3 loop is CASSASLYEQYF. The DNA for the CDR3 is TGTGCCAGCAGCGCCAGCCTCTACGAGCAGTACTTC.